This T cell receptor (beta chain) was recovered during a study of T cell responses to AZD1222 COVID-19 vaccine. Study-wide points: Sampled repertoires all dated from after the peak T cell response. CD4 TCRs covered the whole spike, strongest at regions 160-218 and 743-854. Donors were largely white British and mainly female; clonal diversity was possibly underestimated.

Doses given second, at about 4 or about 12 weeks, were pooled. The junction had 7 bases not matched to a gene; V was cut back by 6 bases and J by 3 bases. Germline CDR1 reads KGHSH; CDR2 reads LQKENI. CDR3 size: 14 residues. Using immunoSEQ multiplex PCR, the repertoire was profiled, and TCRdb retains in-frame clones only, with some absent. This sample has 130,000 to 150,000 clones, with roughly 84% found just once. Concerning this clone itself: Its antigen is unknown.

This TCR derives from an adult who received the AZD1222 COVID-19 vaccine. V usage is TRBV18 and J usage is TRBJ2-7, with 8 bases identical to TRBD1. The specimen was peripheral blood, collected 28 days after the second AZD1222 dose. The CDR3 DNA is TGTGCCAGCTCGCTAGGACAGGGTTACTACGAGCAGTACTTC. Amino acids: CASSLGQGYYEQYF. Full variable domain (rest looked up from reference TRBV18 and TRBJ2-7): NAGVMQNPRHLVRRRGQEARLRCSPMKGHSHVYWYRQLPEEGLKFMVYLQKENIIDESGMPKERFSAEFPKEGPSILRIQQVVRGDSAAYFCASSLGQGYYEQYFGPGTRLTVT.